One T cell receptor beta chain is described in this entry. These data belong to a study of cytomegalovirus exposure and HLA in healthy donors. The CDR3 spans 14 residues. Germline V gene lookup returns CDR1 SGHRS and CDR2 YFSETQ. V dropped 4 bases and J dropped 4; count of bases not matched to a gene: 6. With 60 Vbeta and 13 Jbeta primers, the PCR was carried out. Here immunoSEQ multiplex PCR was the method, and the copy in TCRdb shows in-frame clones only, minus some. The data hold 80,000 to 95,000 clones, with roughly four fifths observed a single time. The receptor's source is a woman younger than 45 in good health and CMV-seronegative. The V and J genes are TRBV5-1 and TRBJ1-2, with 8 bases aligning to TRBD1. The sample was PBMCs. In DNA, the CDR3 is TGCGCCAGCAGCCTGGACAGGGAGGGCTATGGCTACACCTTC. It is translated as CASSLDREGYGYTF.